A single T cell receptor (beta chain) is shown here with its context. Per the original methods: Amplification with reference gene primers provided the estimates of nucleated cell counts. Profiled with immunoSEQ multiplex PCR; TCRdb holds only in-frame clones, not every one. Clone size and the V and J calls come from that table; the DNA yielded D and trimming. Of approximately 190,000 clones detected, 70% to 90% appear once; the ten largest clones hold about 22%. The data are from a study of blood T cell repertoires in COVID-19. Study summary: Acute and convalescent COVID-19 samples came from the United States, Italy and Spain. PBMCs, B-cell-depleted T cells, or T cells provided the cDNA or gDNA that made up the material.

CDR3 length: 12 amino acids. Germline V gene sequence: CDR1 SGHRS, CDR2 YFSETQ. Trimming stripped 7 bases from V and 5 bases from J, with 12 bases between. The gene calls are TRBV5-1 and TRBJ1-1; tentatively, D is TRBD1 (5 bases). The sample taken for sequencing was peripheral blood. The TCR originated in a man aged 55 to 70 with active or convalescent COVID-19. In DNA form, the CDR3 reads TGCGCCAGCGGGGACTGGGAAACTGAAGCTTTCTTT. As protein: CASGDWETEAFF.